This T cell receptor (beta chain) originates from a study of spatial heterogeneity in lung cancer. This clonotype was seen a handful of times. This beta chain turned up in a library designed for alpha chains; as an off-target read, its abundance says little. Germline CDR1 reads LGHDT; CDR2 reads YNNKEL (reference sequence). V lost 0 bases and J lost 1, with 16 bases in between. CDR3 size: 17 residues. Time point meaning: blood taken at disease recurrence. Sequencing was performed on whole RNA extracted from tumor and nontumor lung tissue, or from frozen PBMC, and the material was left unsorted. TCRdb ran MiXCR on the 5' RACE reads and lists one entry per CDR3 protein. The table records nearly 10,000 distinct CDR3 sequences, over 3% of them present only once.

The sequenced sample was PBMCs, obtained at recurrence. This receptor was taken from a female donor with early-stage non-small cell lung cancer. This chain uses TRBV3-1 with TRBJ2-7, with D tentatively TRBD1 (7 bases). In DNA form, the CDR3 reads TGTGCCAGCAGCCAAGATTGGGGGGACAGTTCGTCCTACGAGCAGTACTTC. Its translation: CASSQDWGDSSSYEQYF.